What follows are 2 T cell receptor beta chains derived from one specimen sequenced in a study of T cells after somatic rescue of genetic block. Assay used: immunoSEQ multiplex PCR; TCRdb lists only in-frame clones, some missing. Here the sample spans under 150,000 clones, about 89% being singletons. The sequenced sample was peripheral blood mononuclear cells (PBMCs). The receptors come from a woman between 18 and 30 years old.

The gene calls are TRBV7-2 and TRBJ1-1; tentatively, D is TRBD1 (5 bases). Germline CDR1 is SGHTA and CDR2 is FQGNSA. The CDR3 totals 13 residues. Trimming pared 1 base from V and 6 bases from J, leaving 9 bases between. CDR3 region: CASSLGGVSEAFF. The CDR3 bases are TGTGCCAGCAGCTTAGGGGGGGTATCTGAAGCTTTCTTT.

The chain has TRBV27 and TRBJ2-1; 7 bases match TRBD1. Unmatched junction bases numbered 7, after V lost 4 bases and J lost 4 bases. Germline-derived CDR1 and CDR2 are MNHEY and SMNVEV (reference sequence). The CDR3 totals 15 residues. The CDR3 nucleotides are TGTGCCAGCAGTTCCGACAGGGTAGGTTACAATGAGCAGTTCTTC. Amino acids: CASSSDRVGYNEQFF.